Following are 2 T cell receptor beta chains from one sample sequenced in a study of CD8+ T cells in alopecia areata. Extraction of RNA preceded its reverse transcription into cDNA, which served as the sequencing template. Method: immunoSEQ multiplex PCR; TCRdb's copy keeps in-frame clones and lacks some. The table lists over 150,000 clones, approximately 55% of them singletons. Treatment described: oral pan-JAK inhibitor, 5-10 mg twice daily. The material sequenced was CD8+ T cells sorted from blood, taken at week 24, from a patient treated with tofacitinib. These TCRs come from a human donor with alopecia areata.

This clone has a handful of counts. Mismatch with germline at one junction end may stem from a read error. The CDR3: CASSDGGSYSEQFF. The CDR3 region has the DNA TGTGCCAGCAGCGATGGGGGATCTTACAGTGAGCAGTTCTTC. The chain uses TRBV5-6 and TRBJ2-1; D is possibly TRBD1 or TRBD2 (5 bases each). The CDR3 is 14 residues long. CDR1 and CDR2 from the germline V gene are SGHDT and YYEEEE. The variable domain in full, completed from reference TRBV5-6 and TRBJ2-1, reads DAGVTQSPTHLIKTRGQQVTLRCSPKSGHDTVSWYQQALGQGPQFIFQYYEEEERQRGNFPDRFSGHQFPNYSSELNVNALLLGDSALYLCASSDGGSYSEQFFGPGTRLTVL.

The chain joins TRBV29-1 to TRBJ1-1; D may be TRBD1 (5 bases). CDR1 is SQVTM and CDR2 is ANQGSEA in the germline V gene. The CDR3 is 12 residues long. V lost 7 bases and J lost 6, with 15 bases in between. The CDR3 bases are TGCAGCGCCCAGGGTACGTTCGCTGAAGCTTTCTTT. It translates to CSAQGTFAEAFF.